This T cell receptor beta chain was recorded in a study of response to subunit inactivated influenza vaccine. Study findings and constraints: Seasonal influenza vaccination, on each occasion, was suggested by the authors to recruit few new T cells.

This clonotype was seen only a few times. Its antigen is not known. TCRdb reprocessed the RT-PCR reads with MiXCR, giving one entry per CDR3 protein. The sample lists about 520,000 distinct CDR3 sequences; under 8.5% were seen once. This CDR3 is built from 16 residues. The V end was cut by 4 bases, the J end by 4 bases, with 23 bases between. CDR1 and CDR2 (germline): DFQATT, SNEGSKA (reference sequence). The receptor was isolated from a man between 50 and 69 years old who received an inactivated influenza vaccine. The sequenced sample was PBMCs from blood, obtained about 23 months after vaccination. V and J are TRBV20-1 and TRBJ2-7, with D possibly TRBD1 on 5 matching bases. For the CDR3, the DNA is TGCAGTGCTACACCCCCTTCCAGGGTTCATCCATACGAGCAGTACTTC. Translated: CSATPPSRVHPYEQYF.